This is a list of T cell receptor beta chains from one sample in a study of T cells in Graves' hyperthyroidism and ophthalmopathy. TCRdb independently ran MiXCR on the multiplex PCR reads; one entry per CDR3 protein. Here the sample spans hundreds of thousands of distinct CDR3 sequences, around 15% being singletons. The specimen sequenced was blood. All receptors come from a woman aged 18-29 years with Graves' hyperthyroidism. Both conserved end residues are part of each CDR3. The D gene is left open where the match is weak. Only some rows state a clone size, as once, few, many or a class for expanded clones.

clone_size	v_call	j_call	d_call	cdr3_nt	cdr3_aa
-	TRBV9	TRBJ2-7	TRBD2	TGTGCCAGCAGCTTTAGCGGGGGAGGGGAGGCCGAGCAGTACTTC	CASSFSGGGEAEQYF
few	TRBV24-1	TRBJ2-7	-	TGTGCCACCAGTGATCCCAGCGGCTCCTACGAGCAGCACTTC	CATSDPSGSYEQHF
few	TRBV7-6	TRBJ1-3	-	TGTGCCAGCAGCTTAGACGGCCGGGGATACGGAAACACCATATATTTT	CASSLDGRGYGNTIYF
few	TRBV2	TRBJ2-7	-	TGTGCCAGCAGTGAAGGGTCCAGGGGCGAGCAGTACTTC	CASSEGSRGEQYF
many	TRBV28	TRBJ2-3	-	TGTGCCAGCAGTTTATACTACCTATCCAGGGCGAGCACAGATACGCAGTATTTT	CASSLYYLSRASTDTQYF
-	TRBV18	TRBJ2-7	-	TGTGCCAGCTCCCCCAACCAATATAGTTTCTCCTACGAGCAGTACTTC	CASSPNQYSFSYEQYF
few	TRBV6-1	TRBJ1-1	-	TGTGCCAGCAGTCCGAACGGAGGGGGCACTGAAGCTTTCTTT	CASSPNGGGTEAFF
many	TRBV18	TRBJ2-1	-	TGTGCCAGCTCACCAGGGACGGGAGCCTCTTACAATGAGCAGTTCTTC	CASSPGTGASYNEQFF
-	TRBV7-9	TRBJ2-7	-	TGTGCCAGCAGCCGCAAATCTTACGAGCAGTACTTC	CASSRKSYEQYF
few	TRBV12-3/TRBV12-4	TRBJ2-7	-	TGTGCCAGCAGTAAAGGCCGAAGCTTCTACGAGCAGTACTTC	CASSKGRSFYEQYF
few	TRBV13	TRBJ2-7	-	TGTGCCAGCAGGGAGGAAGGCGGAGGTCCCTACGAGCAGTACTTC	CASREEGGGPYEQYF
-	TRBV2	TRBJ2-7	-	TGTGCCAGCAGTGAAGGGGACACATCCTACGAGCAGTACTTC	CASSEGDTSYEQYF
many	TRBV24-1	TRBJ2-1	TRBD2	TGTGCCACCAGTGATTGGACTAGCTCCAAGGTTAGTGAGCAGTTCTTC	CATSDWTSSKVSEQFF
many	TRBV7-2	TRBJ2-1	-	TGTGCCAGCAGCTTAGCGGGCGGGTTGAGCTCCTACAATGAGCAGTTCTTC	CASSLAGGLSSYNEQFF
-	TRBV6-5	TRBJ2-3	TRBD2	TGTGCCAGCAGTTACTCGATTGGGGGGGGAAGCACAGATACGCAGTATTTT	CASSYSIGGGSTDTQYF
-	TRBV27	TRBJ1-2	TRBD1	TGTGCCAGCAGTTTATCGAAAGTTCGAGGCGACAGGGGAATAAGTGGCTACACCTTC	CASSLSKVRGDRGISGYTF
many	TRBV4-1	TRBJ2-5	-	TGCGCCAGCAGCCAAATCGGGGGCAAGAGGGAGACCCAGTACTTC	CASSQIGGKRETQYF
-	TRBV20-1	TRBJ2-1	TRBD2	TGCAGTGCTAGTATTTTCAGGGGAACCGGGACTAGCCGACACCTTGGAAATGAGCAGTTCTTC	CSASIFRGTGTSRHLGNEQFF
many	TRBV20-1	TRBJ1-1	TRBD1	TGCAGTGTAAAACGACAGGGTACCCGGGACACTGAAGCTTTCTTT	CSVKRQGTRDTEAFF
many	TRBV11-3	TRBJ1-1	-	TGTGCCAGCAGCTTATGGGGTAAACGGGACACTGAAGCTTTCTTT	CASSLWGKRDTEAFF
many	TRBV30	TRBJ2-1	-	TGTGCCCTGGGCGTCCCGGCCGGGGTTAATGAGCAGTTCTTC	CALGVPAGVNEQFF
many	TRBV7-2	TRBJ2-5	TRBD2	TGTGCCAGCAGCTTGGGAGGGGCCCTGGAGACCCAGTACTTC	CASSLGGALETQYF
many	TRBV20-1	TRBJ1-1	-	TGCAGTGCTAGAGATGCGCGGGGTGGGGAACGCACTGAAGCTTTCTTT	CSARDARGGERTEAFF
many	TRBV24-1	TRBJ2-1	-	TGTGCCACCAGTGCTGGCTTTCGAACTAGCAGGAACAATGAGCAGTTCTTC	CATSAGFRTSRNNEQFF
many	TRBV28	TRBJ2-1	-	TGTGCCAGTCAGACCGGGGCCTCATTAAAGGCCGATGAGCAGTTCTTC	CASQTGASLKADEQFF
many	TRBV5-6	TRBJ2-7	-	TGTGCCAGCAGCTTGACCCCTGCCAGGGGGGACGAGCAGTACTTC	CASSLTPARGDEQYF
many	TRBV7-6	TRBJ2-7	-	TGTGCCAGCAAGAGAACGAGAGGGTCCCACGAGCAGTACTTC	CASKRTRGSHEQYF
few	TRBV24-1	TRBJ2-2	-	TGTGCCACCAGTCGAGAGGGGCGCGGGGAGCTGTTTTTT	CATSREGRGELFF
-	TRBV5-1	TRBJ2-3	TRBD2	TGCGCCAGCAGCTTGGGGTCTAGCGGGCCTACAGATACGCAGTATTTT	CASSLGSSGPTDTQYF
-	TRBV9	TRBJ2-2	-	TGTGCCAGCAGCGTAGCTTCCCTTAGCGCCGGGGAGCTGTTTTTT	CASSVASLSAGELFF
-	TRBV11-2	TRBJ2-1	-	TGTGCCAGCAGCTTACGAGCGGTCCCCTACAATGAGCAGTTCTTC	CASSLRAVPYNEQFF
-	TRBV12-3/TRBV12-4	TRBJ1-5	-	TGTGCCAGCAGTTTGAGCTCAGGTGGGCAGCCCCAGCATTTT	CASSLSSGGQPQHF
many	TRBV12-3/TRBV12-4	TRBJ2-2	TRBD1	TGTGCCAGCAGCGGCGACAGGGAGACCGGGGAGCTGTTTTTT	CASSGDRETGELFF
many	TRBV28	TRBJ2-2	-	TGTGCCAGCAGTTACCGCCAGCAGGGTTCGAACACCGGGGAGCTGTTTTTT	CASSYRQQGSNTGELFF
-	TRBV18	TRBJ1-3	-	TGTGCCAGCTCACCACGGGGACCTGACTCTGGAAACACCATATATTTT	CASSPRGPDSGNTIYF
-	TRBV2	TRBJ2-5	-	TGTGCCAGCATAGGGACAACCAGAGAGACCCAGTACTTC	CASIGTTRETQYF
few	TRBV3-1	TRBJ2-7	-	TGTGCCAGCAGCCAACTATATGACGCCGGGGAGCAGTACTTC	CASSQLYDAGEQYF
-	TRBV20-1	TRBJ1-2	-	TGCAGTGCTAGACCTCAACAGGGTCCCTCTAACTATGGCTACACCTTC	CSARPQQGPSNYGYTF
-	TRBV4-1	TRBJ1-5	-	TGCGCCAGCAGCCAAGATGGTCAGTACAATCAGCCCCAGCATTTT	CASSQDGQYNQPQHF
many	TRBV20-1	TRBJ2-3	-	TGCAGTGCTAGCGGCTTGTCCACAGATACGCAGTATTTT	CSASGLSTDTQYF
many	TRBV7-8	TRBJ2-1	TRBD2	TGTGCCAGCAGCTTACGCGGGAGGGCCGATGAGCAGTTCTTC	CASSLRGRADEQFF
few	TRBV7-6	TRBJ2-7	-	TGTGCCAGCAGCTTAGGTTGGGGTCGGGTCGAGCAGTACTTC	CASSLGWGRVEQYF
many	TRBV12-3/TRBV12-4	TRBJ1-5	-	TGTGCCAGCAGTTTAGTGGCTCACCCGAGCCAGCCCCAGCATTTT	CASSLVAHPSQPQHF
many	TRBV20-1	TRBJ2-1	TRBD1	TGCAGTGCTAGAGGCAGGGACAGGGCTTACAATGAGCAGTTCTTC	CSARGRDRAYNEQFF
-	TRBV25-1	TRBJ1-3	-	TGTGCCAGCAGTGAAGGCTATTCTGGAAACACCATATATTTT	CASSEGYSGNTIYF
many	TRBV27	TRBJ2-1	TRBD1	TGTGCCAGCAGTTTATCGCAGTGGACAGGGGTACGAAAGCAGTTCTTC	CASSLSQWTGVRKQFF
many	TRBV28	TRBJ1-1	-	TGTGCCAGCAGTTTAGGTTTCGCTGAAGCTTTCTTT	CASSLGFAEAFF
-	TRBV14	TRBJ2-3	-	TGTGCCAGCAGCCAAGAATGGCGAGCAGATACGCAGTATTTT	CASSQEWRADTQYF
once	TRBV7-3	TRBJ2-3	TRBD2	TGTGCCAGCAGCTTAGTCCCTGCCCTAGCGGGCCCCAAGTATTTT	CASSLVPALAGPKYF
-	TRBV6-1	TRBJ2-2	-	TGTGCCAGTTCGACCCTCCGGGCTAGCTCCGTCGGGGAGCTGTTTTTT	CASSTLRASSVGELFF
many	TRBV7-2	TRBJ1-4	-	TGTGCCAGCAGCCGCCCAAACCGTTCTGGGGGAGAACTGTTTTTT	CASSRPNRSGGELFF
-	TRBV6-2/TRBV6-3	TRBJ1-5	-	TGTGCCAGCAGTCCATCCCGGGGCTCGGGCAATCAGCCCCAGCATTTT	CASSPSRGSGNQPQHF
once	TRBV4-3	TRBJ1-2	TRBD1	TGCGCCAGCAGCCCCTCAGGGGGCGGTAGTTCGGATGGCTACACCTTC	CASSPSGGGSSDGYTF